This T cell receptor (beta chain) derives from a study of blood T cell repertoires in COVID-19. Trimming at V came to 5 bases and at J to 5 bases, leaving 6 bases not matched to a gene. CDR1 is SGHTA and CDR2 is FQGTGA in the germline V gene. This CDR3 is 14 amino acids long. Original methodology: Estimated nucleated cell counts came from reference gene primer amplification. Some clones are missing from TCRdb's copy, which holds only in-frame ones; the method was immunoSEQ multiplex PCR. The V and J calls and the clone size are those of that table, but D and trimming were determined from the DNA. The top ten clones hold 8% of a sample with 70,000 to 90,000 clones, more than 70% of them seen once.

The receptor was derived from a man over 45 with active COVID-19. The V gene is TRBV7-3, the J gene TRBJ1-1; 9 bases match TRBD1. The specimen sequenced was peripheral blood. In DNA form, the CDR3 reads TGTGCCAGCAGCCAGCGGACAGGGGATACTGAAGCTTTCTTT. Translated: CASSQRTGDTEAFF.